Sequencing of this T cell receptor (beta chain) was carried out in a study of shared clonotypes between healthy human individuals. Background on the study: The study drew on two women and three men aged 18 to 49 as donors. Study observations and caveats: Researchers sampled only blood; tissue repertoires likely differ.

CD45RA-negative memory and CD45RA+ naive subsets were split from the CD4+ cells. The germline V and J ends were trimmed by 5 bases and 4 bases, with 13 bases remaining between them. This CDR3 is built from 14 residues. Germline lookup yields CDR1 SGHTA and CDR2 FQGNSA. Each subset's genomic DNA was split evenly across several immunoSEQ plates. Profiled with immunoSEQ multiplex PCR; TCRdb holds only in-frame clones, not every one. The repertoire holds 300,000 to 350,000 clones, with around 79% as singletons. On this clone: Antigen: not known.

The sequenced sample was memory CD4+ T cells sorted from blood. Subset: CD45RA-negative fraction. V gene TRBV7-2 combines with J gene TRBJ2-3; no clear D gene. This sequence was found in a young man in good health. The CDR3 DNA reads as TGTGCCAGCAGCCCGCCGTCGCTCTCAGATACGCAGTATTTT. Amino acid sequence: CASSPPSLSDTQYF.